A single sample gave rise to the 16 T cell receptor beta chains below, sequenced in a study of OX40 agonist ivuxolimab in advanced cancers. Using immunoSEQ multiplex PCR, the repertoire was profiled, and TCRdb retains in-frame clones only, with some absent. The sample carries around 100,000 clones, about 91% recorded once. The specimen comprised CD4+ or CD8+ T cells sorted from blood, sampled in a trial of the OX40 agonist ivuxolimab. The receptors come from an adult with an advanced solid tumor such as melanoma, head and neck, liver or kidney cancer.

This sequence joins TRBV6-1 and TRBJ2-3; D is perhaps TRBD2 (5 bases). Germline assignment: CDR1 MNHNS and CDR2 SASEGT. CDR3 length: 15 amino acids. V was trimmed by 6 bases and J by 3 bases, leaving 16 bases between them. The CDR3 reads CASRRSRDITDTQYF. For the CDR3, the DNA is TGTGCCAGCAGGAGGTCACGGGATATAACAGATACGCAGTATTTT.

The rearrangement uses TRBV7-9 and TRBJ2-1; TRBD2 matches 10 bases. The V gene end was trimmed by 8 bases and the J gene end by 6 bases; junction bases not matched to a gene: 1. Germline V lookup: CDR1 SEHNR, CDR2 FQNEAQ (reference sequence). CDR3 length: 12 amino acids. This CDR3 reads CASGTSVNEQFF. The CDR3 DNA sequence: TGTGCCAGCGGGACTAGCGTCAATGAGCAGTTCTTC.

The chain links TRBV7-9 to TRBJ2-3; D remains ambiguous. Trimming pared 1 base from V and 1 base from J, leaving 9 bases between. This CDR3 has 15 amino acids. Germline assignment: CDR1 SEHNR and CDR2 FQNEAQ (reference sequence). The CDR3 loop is CASSLGSRGTDTQYF. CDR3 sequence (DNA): TGTGCCAGCAGCTTAGGGTCCCGGGGCACAGATACGCAGTATTTT.

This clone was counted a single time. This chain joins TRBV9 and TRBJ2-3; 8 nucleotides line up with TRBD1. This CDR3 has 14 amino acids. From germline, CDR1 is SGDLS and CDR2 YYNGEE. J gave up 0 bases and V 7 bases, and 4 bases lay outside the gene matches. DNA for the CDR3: TGTGCCAGCGGGACAGGCCTAAGCACAGATACGCAGTATTTT. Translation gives CASGTGLSTDTQYF.

CDR3 DNA sequence: TGTGCTAACGAACTAGCGAGAGGAGATACGCAGTATTTT. This encodes CANELARGDTQYF. The chain joins TRBV12-5 to TRBJ2-3, with 7 bases identical to TRBD2. V lost 10 bases and J lost 5; bases outside the gene matches: 9. This CDR3 is 13 amino acids long. The germline gives CDR1 LGHNT, CDR2 FRNRAP.

The CDR3 region is CASSPVGSLIRETQYF. The CDR3 DNA reads as TGCGCCAGCAGCCCCGTTGGAAGTCTAATCCGAGAGACCCAGTACTTC. V is TRBV5-1 and J is TRBJ2-5; D not resolved. Trimming cost V 4 bases and J 4 bases, with 20 bases left between them. CDR1 and CDR2 from the germline V gene are SGHRS and YFSETQ. The CDR3 is made up of 16 amino acids.

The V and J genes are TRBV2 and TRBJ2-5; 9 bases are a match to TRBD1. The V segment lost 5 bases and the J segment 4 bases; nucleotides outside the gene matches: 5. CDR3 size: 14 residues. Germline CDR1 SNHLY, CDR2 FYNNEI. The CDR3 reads CASSLDRGGETQYF. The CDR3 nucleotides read TGTGCCAGCAGTTTGGACAGGGGAGGAGAGACCCAGTACTTC.

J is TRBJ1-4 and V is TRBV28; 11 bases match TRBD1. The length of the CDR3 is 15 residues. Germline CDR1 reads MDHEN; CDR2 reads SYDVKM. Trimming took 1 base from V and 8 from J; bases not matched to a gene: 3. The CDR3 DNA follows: TGTGCCAGCAGTTTATCCGGGACAGGGGGGGAAAAACTGTTTTTT. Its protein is CASSLSGTGGEKLFF. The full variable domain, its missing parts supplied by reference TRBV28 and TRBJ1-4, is DVKVTQSSRYLVKRTGEKVFLECVQDMDHENMFWYRQDPGLGLRLIYFSYDVKMKEKGDIPEGYSVSREKKERFSLILESASTNQTSMYLCASSLSGTGGEKLFFGSGTQLSVL.

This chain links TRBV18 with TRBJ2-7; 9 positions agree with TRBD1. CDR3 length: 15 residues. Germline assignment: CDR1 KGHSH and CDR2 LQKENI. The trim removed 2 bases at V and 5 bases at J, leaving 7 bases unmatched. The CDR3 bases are TGTGCCAGCTCACCAGACCGGGACAGGGCTAACGAGCAGTACTTC. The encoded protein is CASSPDRDRANEQYF.

Here the CDR3 DNA reads TGCGCCAGCAGCCGCGGAGGCTGGAATGAGCAGTTCTTC. Its translation: CASSRGGWNEQFF. V usage is TRBV5-1 and J usage is TRBJ2-1; D perhaps matches TRBD2 (5 bases). Per germline, CDR1 SGHRS and CDR2 YFSETQ. This CDR3 is built from 13 residues. V dropped 4 bases and J dropped 7 bases, with 12 bases sitting between them.

The CDR3 protein is CASSPQSPRGDEQYF. In nucleotides, the CDR3 is TGTGCCAGCTCACCACAGTCTCCCCGGGGAGACGAGCAGTACTTC. This rearrangement joins TRBV18 to TRBJ2-7, with a tentative D call TRBD2 (5 bases). This CDR3 region has 15 residues. With 1 base removed from V and 5 bases from J, the gap between germline ends came to 15 bases. Germline loops: CDR1 KGHSH, CDR2 LQKENI.

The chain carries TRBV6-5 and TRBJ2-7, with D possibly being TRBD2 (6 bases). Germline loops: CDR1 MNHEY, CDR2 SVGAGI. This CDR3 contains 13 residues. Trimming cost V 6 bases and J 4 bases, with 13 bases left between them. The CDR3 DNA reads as TGTGCCAGCAGCCGCGCGGGGCCTTACGAGCAGTACTTC. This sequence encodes CASSRAGPYEQYF.

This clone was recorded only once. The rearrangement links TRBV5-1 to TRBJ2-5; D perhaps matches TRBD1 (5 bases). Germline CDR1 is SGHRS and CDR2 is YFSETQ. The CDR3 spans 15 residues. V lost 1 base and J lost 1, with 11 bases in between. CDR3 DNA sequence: TGCGCCAGCAGCTTGAGAGGACACCCCCAAGAGACCCAGTACTTC. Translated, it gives CASSLRGHPQETQYF.

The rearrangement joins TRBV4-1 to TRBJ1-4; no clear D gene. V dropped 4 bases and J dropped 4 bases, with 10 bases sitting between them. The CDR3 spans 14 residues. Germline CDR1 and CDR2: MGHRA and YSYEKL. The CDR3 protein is CASSLISGNEKLFF. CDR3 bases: TGCGCCAGCAGCCTAATTTCCGGTAATGAAAAACTGTTTTTT.

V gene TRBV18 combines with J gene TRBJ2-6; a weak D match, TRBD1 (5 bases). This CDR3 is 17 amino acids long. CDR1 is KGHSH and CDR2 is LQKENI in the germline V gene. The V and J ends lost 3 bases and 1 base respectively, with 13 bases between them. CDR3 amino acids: CASSPAVPGSGANVLTF. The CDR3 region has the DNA TGTGCCAGCTCACCTGCCGTGCCAGGGTCTGGGGCCAACGTCCTGACTTTC.

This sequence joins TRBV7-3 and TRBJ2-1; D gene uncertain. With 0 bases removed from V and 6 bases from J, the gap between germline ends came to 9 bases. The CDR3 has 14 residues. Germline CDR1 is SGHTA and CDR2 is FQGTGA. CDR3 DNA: TGTGCCAGCAGCTTAACGCACCACGGCAATGAGCAGTTCTTC. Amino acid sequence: CASSLTHHGNEQFF.